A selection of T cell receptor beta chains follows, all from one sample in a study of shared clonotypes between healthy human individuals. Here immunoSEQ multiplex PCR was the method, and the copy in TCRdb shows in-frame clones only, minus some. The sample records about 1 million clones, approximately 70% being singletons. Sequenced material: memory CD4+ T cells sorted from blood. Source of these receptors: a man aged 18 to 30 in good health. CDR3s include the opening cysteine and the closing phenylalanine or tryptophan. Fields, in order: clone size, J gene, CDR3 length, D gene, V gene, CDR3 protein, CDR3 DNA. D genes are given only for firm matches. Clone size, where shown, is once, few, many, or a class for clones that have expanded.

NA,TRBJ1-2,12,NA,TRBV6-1,CASRGKYYGYTF,TGTGCCAGCCGCGGTAAATACTATGGCTACACCTTC
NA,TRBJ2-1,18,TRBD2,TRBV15,CATSRAGLAEGSYNEQFF,TGTGCCACCAGCAGAGCGGGACTAGCGGAAGGTTCCTACAATGAGCAGTTCTTC
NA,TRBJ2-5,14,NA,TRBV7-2,CASSLLGLEETQYF,TGTGCCAGCAGCTTACTCGGCTTAGAAGAGACCCAGTACTTC
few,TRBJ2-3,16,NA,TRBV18,CASSPPRGPGTDTQYF,TGTGCCAGCTCACCACCGCGGGGGCCCGGCACAGATACGCAGTATTTT
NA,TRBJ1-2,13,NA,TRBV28,CASSLLKGGGYTF,TGTGCCAGCAGTTTATTGAAAGGGGGTGGCTACACCTTC
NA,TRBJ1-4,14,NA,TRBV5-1,CASSMSTLNEKLFF,TGCGCCAGCAGCATGTCTACTTTGAATGAAAAACTGTTTTTT
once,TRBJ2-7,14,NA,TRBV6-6,CASSYSGHSYEQYF,TGTGCCAGCAGTTACTCTGGACATTCCTACGAGCAGTACTTC
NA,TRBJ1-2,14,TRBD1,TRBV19,CASSIADRGAGYTF,TGTGCCAGTAGTATAGCCGACAGGGGTGCTGGCTACACCTTC
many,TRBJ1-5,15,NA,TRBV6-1,CASREGTSSNQPQHF,TGTGCCAGCAGGGAAGGGACATCTAGCAATCAGCCCCAGCATTTT
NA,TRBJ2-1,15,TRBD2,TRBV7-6,CASSPTSGGFNEQFF,TGTGCCAGCAGCCCGACTAGCGGGGGATTCAATGAGCAGTTCTTC
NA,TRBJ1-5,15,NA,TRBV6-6,CASSYDGVGNQPQHF,TGTGCCAGCAGTTATGATGGGGTGGGCAATCAGCCCCAGCATTTT
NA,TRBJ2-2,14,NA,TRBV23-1,CASSQSGPTGELFF,TGCGCCAGCAGTCAGTCAGGGCCCACCGGGGAGCTGTTTTTT
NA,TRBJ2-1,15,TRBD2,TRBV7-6,CASSSGSGPYNEQFF,TGTGCCAGCAGCTCAGGTAGCGGGCCCTACAATGAGCAGTTCTTC
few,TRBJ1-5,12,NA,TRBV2,CASRDGNQPQHF,TGTGCCAGCCGGGACGGCAATCAGCCCCAGCATTTT
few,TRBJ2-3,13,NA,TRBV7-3,CASSFVQGNTQYF,TGTGCCAGCAGCTTCGTTCAGGGAAATACGCAGTATTTT
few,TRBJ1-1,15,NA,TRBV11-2,CASITGSGVGTEAFF,TGTGCCAGCATCACTGGCTCGGGAGTTGGGACTGAAGCTTTCTTT
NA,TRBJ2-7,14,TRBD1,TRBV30,CAGGTGTGAYEQYF,TGTGCCGGGGGGACCGGGACAGGCGCCTACGAGCAGTACTTC
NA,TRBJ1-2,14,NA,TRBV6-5,CASKSYRANYGYTF,TGTGCCAGCAAATCGTACAGAGCTAACTATGGCTACACCTTC
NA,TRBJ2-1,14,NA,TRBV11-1,CASSLGGQSVEQFF,TGTGCCAGCAGCCTCGGGGGACAGAGTGTTGAGCAGTTCTTC
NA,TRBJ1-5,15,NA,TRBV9,CASSVSGVSNQPQHF,TGTGCCAGCAGCGTATCTGGAGTTAGCAATCAGCCCCAGCATTTT
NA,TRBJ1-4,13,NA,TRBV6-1,CASTHRVNEKLFF,TGTGCCAGCACCCATCGGGTCAATGAAAAACTGTTTTTT
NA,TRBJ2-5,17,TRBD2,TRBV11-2,CASSLVRAGVIGETQYF,TGTGCCAGCAGCTTAGTTCGGGCGGGGGTAATAGGGGAGACCCAGTACTTC
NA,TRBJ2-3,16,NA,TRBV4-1,CASSPARVGGRDTQYF,TGCGCCAGCAGCCCAGCGAGGGTGGGGGGCAGAGATACGCAGTATTTT
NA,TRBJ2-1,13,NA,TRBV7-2,CASSPGSYNEQFF,TGTGCCAGCAGCCCGGGGTCCTACAATGAGCAGTTCTTC
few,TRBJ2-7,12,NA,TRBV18,CASSPGTGEQYF,TGTGCCAGCTCACCCGGGACGGGCGAGCAGTACTTC
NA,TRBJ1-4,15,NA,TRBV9,CASSVGGATNEKLFF,TGTGCCAGCAGCGTAGGAGGGGCAACTAATGAAAAACTGTTTTTT
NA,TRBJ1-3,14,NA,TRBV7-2,CASSSRASGNTIYF,TGTGCCAGCAGCTCCAGAGCCTCTGGAAACACCATATATTTT
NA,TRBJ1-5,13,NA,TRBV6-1,CASSEGVLQPQHF,TGTGCCAGCAGTGAAGGAGTCCTTCAGCCCCAGCATTTT
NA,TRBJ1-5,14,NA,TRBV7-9,CASSLGQGYQPQHF,TGTGCCAGCAGCTTGGGGCAGGGGTATCAGCCCCAGCATTTT
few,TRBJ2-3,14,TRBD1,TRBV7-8,CASRSTGGTDTQYF,TGTGCCAGCAGGTCGACAGGGGGCACAGATACGCAGTATTTT
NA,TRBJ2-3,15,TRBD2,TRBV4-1,CASSQDMGGTDTQYF,TGCGCCAGCAGCCAAGATATGGGGGGGACAGATACGCAGTATTTT
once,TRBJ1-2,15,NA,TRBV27,CASSLSARPNYGYTF,TGTGCCAGCAGTTTATCAGCGAGACCTAACTATGGCTACACCTTC
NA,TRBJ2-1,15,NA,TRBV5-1,CASSLALAAYNEQFF,TGCGCCAGCAGCTTGGCCTTAGCGGCCTACAATGAGCAGTTCTTC
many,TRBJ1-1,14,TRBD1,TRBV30,CAWSKGTGGTEAFF,TGTGCCTGGAGCAAGGGGACAGGGGGCACTGAAGCTTTCTTT
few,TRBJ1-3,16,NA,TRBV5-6,CASSLGLGRSGNTIYF,TGTGCCAGCAGCTTGGGGCTGGGACGGTCTGGAAACACCATATATTTT
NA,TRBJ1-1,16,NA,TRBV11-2,CASSQTGVQWNTEAFF,TGTGCCAGCAGCCAAACCGGGGTCCAATGGAACACTGAAGCTTTCTTT
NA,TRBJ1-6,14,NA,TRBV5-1,CASSLQSLNSPLHF,TGCGCCAGCAGCTTGCAGTCCTTAAATTCACCCCTCCACTTT
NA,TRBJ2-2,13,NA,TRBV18,CASSSDLGGELFF,TGTGCCAGCTCATCGGACTTAGGCGGGGAGCTGTTTTTT
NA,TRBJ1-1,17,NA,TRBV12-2,CASRLAERNSQNTEAFF,TGTGCAAGTCGCTTAGCGGAACGGAACAGTCAGAACACTGAAGCTTTCTTT